The rows below give T cell receptor beta chains drawn from one sample of a study of blood T cell repertoires in COVID-19. This table comes from immunoSEQ multiplex PCR, and its TCRdb copy is limited to in-frame clones, with some not included. The profile shows around 250,000 clones, more than 70% of them singletons. The sequenced material came from peripheral blood. The receptors were sampled from an elderly man with acute or convalescent COVID-19. CDR3s include the opening cysteine and the closing phenylalanine or tryptophan. The D gene is left open where the match is weak. Rows may omit the clone size; those that give it use once, few, many or a size class.

>TRBV11-2|TRBD2|-|16|TRBJ2-1
CASSPQSGGSYNEQFF
TGTGCCAGCAGCCCACAATCCGGGGGGAGCTACAATGAGCAGTTCTTC
>TRBV2|TRBD1|-|13|TRBJ1-5
CASKGQSNQPQHF
TGTGCCAGCAAGGGACAGAGCAATCAGCCCCAGCATTTT
>TRBV30|-|-|16|TRBJ2-5
CAWSVGRGERQETQYF
TGTGCCTGGAGTGTGGGCAGGGGCGAACGCCAAGAGACCCAGTACTTC
>TRBV2|TRBD2|-|15|TRBJ2-1
CASSAAGTSFNEQFF
TGTGCCAGCAGTGCCGCCGGGACTAGCTTCAATGAGCAGTTCTTC
>TRBV28|TRBD2|few|16|TRBJ2-1
CASSGTSGGSYNEQFF
TGTGCCAGCAGCGGGACTAGCGGGGGCTCCTACAATGAGCAGTTCTTC
>TRBV21-1|-|once|11|TRBJ2-5
CASKAPQTQYF
TGTGCCAGCAAAGCTCCCCAGACCCAGTACTTC
>TRBV28|TRBD2|-|16|TRBJ2-7
CASSGLGLASSYEQYF
TGTGCCAGCAGTGGACTCGGACTAGCGAGCTCCTACGAGCAGTACTTC
>TRBV18|-|once|14|TRBJ1-5
CASSNTGMDQPQHF
TGTGCCAGCTCTAATACAGGGATGGATCAGCCCCAGCATTTT
>TRBV5-4|-|-|17|TRBJ1-3
CASSLELGGTSGNTIYF
TGTGCCAGCAGCTTGGAGCTCGGGGGGACCTCGGGAAACACCATATATTTT
>TRBV18|-|-|15|TRBJ2-7
CASSPRGRSSYEQYF
TGTGCCAGCTCACCACGAGGTCGTTCCTCCTACGAGCAGTACTTC
>TRBV3-1/TRBV3-2|-|-|14|TRBJ2-7
CASSRLGTQYEQYF
TGTGCCAGCAGCCGCCTCGGGACACAATACGAGCAGTACTTC
>TRBV6-6|-|-|16|TRBJ2-2
CASCGKDGSNTGELFF
TGTGCCAGCTGCGGGAAGGACGGTTCGAACACCGGGGAGCTGTTTTTT
>TRBV5-1|TRBD1|-|15|TRBJ2-2
CASSDDRGSTGELFF
TGCGCCAGCAGCGATGACAGGGGAAGCACCGGGGAGCTGTTTTTT
>TRBV3-1/TRBV3-2|-|-|15|TRBJ1-2
CASSQAGMKNYGYTF
TGTGCCAGCAGCCAAGCAGGGATGAAGAACTATGGCTACACCTTC
>TRBV19|-|-|18|TRBJ2-6
CASSIVGTRPSGANVLTF
TGTGCCAGTAGTATAGTGGGGACAAGGCCCTCTGGGGCCAACGTCCTGACTTTC
>TRBV29-1|-|-|12|TRBJ1-4
CSVSGEEEKLFF
TGCAGCGTCTCCGGGGAGGAGGAAAAACTGTTTTTT
>TRBV5-1|-|-|14|TRBJ2-7
CASSPNTGSYEQYF
TGCGCCAGCAGCCCCAACACAGGGTCCTACGAGCAGTACTTC
>TRBV3-1/TRBV3-2|-|-|18|TRBJ2-3
CASSQEMAGSRHTDTQYF
TGTGCCAGCAGCCAAGAGATGGCGGGCTCACGCCACACAGATACGCAGTATTTT
>TRBV18|-|-|21|TRBJ2-7
CASSPATTVAIRGKNVYEQYF
TGTGCCAGCTCACCAGCTACCACCGTAGCGATCAGGGGTAAAAATGTTTACGAGCAGTACTTC
>TRBV7-6|TRBD1|-|16|TRBJ2-3
CASSLGGTGGTDTQYF
TGTGCCAGCAGCTTAGGCGGGACAGGGGGCACAGATACGCAGTATTTT
>TRBV2|-|-|13|TRBJ2-3
CASGQPPLDTQYF
TGTGCCAGCGGACAGCCACCCCTAGATACGCAGTATTTT
>TRBV10-1|-|-|15|TRBJ2-7
CASSPRADADYEQYF
TGCGCCAGCAGTCCCAGGGCCGACGCCGACTACGAGCAGTACTTC
>TRBV5-8|TRBD1|once|18|TRBJ2-5
CASRAGTTVQGVWETQYF
TGTGCCAGCCGTGCCGGCACCACCGTCCAGGGGGTCTGGGAGACCCAGTACTTC
>TRBV5-1|-|-|17|TRBJ2-7
CASSLGVGSASSYEQYF
TGCGCCAGCAGCTTGGGGGTCGGGTCTGCTTCCTCCTACGAGCAGTACTTC
>TRBV5-4|-|-|16|TRBJ2-3
CASTRTRSDSTDTQYF
TGTGCCAGCACCCGGACTCGCTCAGACAGCACAGATACGCAGTATTTT
>TRBV19|TRBD1|-|16|TRBJ2-5
CASRGRGQGAKETQYF
TGTGCCAGTAGAGGGAGGGGACAGGGGGCAAAAGAGACCCAGTACTTC
>TRBV9|-|-|14|TRBJ1-1
CASTRRGGDPEAFF
TGTGCCAGCACCCGTAGGGGAGGCGACCCCGAAGCTTTCTTT
>TRBV28|TRBD2|few|18|TRBJ2-1
CASSLLPRLAGRGNEQFF
TGTGCCAGCAGCCTCCTACCAAGACTAGCGGGACGTGGCAATGAGCAGTTCTTC
>TRBV27|-|-|16|TRBJ1-4
CASSSGDGITNEKLFF
TGTGCCAGCAGTTCAGGGGACGGGATAACTAATGAAAAACTGTTTTTT
>TRBV5-1|-|-|15|TRBJ2-5
CASNSGLMYQETQYF
TGCGCCAGCAACTCGGGACTCATGTACCAAGAGACCCAGTACTTC
>TRBV7-8|-|-|15|TRBJ1-4
CASSLRQHVNEKLFF
TGTGCCAGCAGCCTCCGACAGCACGTTAATGAAAAACTGTTTTTT
>TRBV24-1|TRBD1|-|12|TRBJ1-2
CATGSGGSGYTF
TGTGCCACAGGCTCAGGGGGCAGTGGCTACACCTTC
>TRBV7-8|-|once|16|TRBJ2-7
CASSLDGNSPLWEQYF
TGTGCCAGCAGCTTAGACGGTAACAGCCCTCTTTGGGAGCAGTACTTC
>TRBV10-3|TRBD1|-|16|TRBJ2-6
CAISNRGPSGANVLTF
TGTGCCATCAGCAACAGGGGACCCTCTGGGGCCAACGTCCTGACTTTC
>TRBV7-2|-|-|15|TRBJ2-1
CASSLNGGSYNEQFF
TGTGCCAGCAGCTTAAACGGTGGCTCCTACAATGAGCAGTTCTTC
>TRBV7-9|-|-|13|TRBJ1-2
CASSLEGNYGYTF
TGTGCCAGCAGCTTAGAGGGGAACTATGGCTACACCTTC
>TRBV5-1|TRBD1|-|14|TRBJ2-7
CASSLGTGGNEQYF
TGCGCCAGCAGCCTAGGGACAGGGGGTAACGAGCAGTACTTC
>TRBV18|-|-|14|TRBJ1-5
CASSPQGPDQPQHF
TGTGCCAGCTCACCTCAGGGTCCGGATCAGCCCCAGCATTTT
>TRBV10-3|-|-|13|TRBJ2-2
CAISPTDLGELFF
TGTGCCATCAGTCCGACAGACCTCGGGGAGCTGTTTTTT
>TRBV6-5|TRBD1|-|14|TRBJ1-4
CASRLTGANEKLFF
TGTGCCAGCAGGTTGACAGGGGCGAATGAAAAACTGTTTTTT
>TRBV5-1|-|-|13|TRBJ1-5
CASSFRGGQPQHF
TGCGCCAGCAGCTTTCGAGGTGGTCAGCCCCAGCATTTT
>TRBV6-5|-|-|13|TRBJ1-1
CAISGLRNTEAFF
TGTGCCATCAGCGGTCTGAGAAACACTGAAGCTTTCTTT
>TRBV2|-|-|14|TRBJ1-4
CASRTDSRGEKLFF
TGTGCCAGCAGGACGGACAGCCGGGGTGAAAAACTGTTTTTT
>TRBV5-1|-|-|16|TRBJ2-1
CASSLVGSISYNEQFF
TGCGCCAGCAGCTTGGTCGGGTCTATCTCCTACAATGAGCAGTTCTTC
>TRBV9|-|-|12|TRBJ1-2
CASRGQDYGYTF
TGTGCCAGCAGGGGGCAGGACTATGGCTACACCTTC
>TRBV19|-|-|16|TRBJ2-2
CASRSLGSTNTGELFF
TGTGCCAGTAGATCCCTAGGGAGTACGAACACCGGGGAGCTGTTTTTT
>TRBV14|TRBD2|once|13|TRBJ2-1
CASSQTSFNEQFF
TGTGCCAGCAGCCAGACTAGCTTCAATGAGCAGTTCTTC
>TRBV6-6|-|-|15|TRBJ2-6
CASSYVGAGANVLTF
TGTGCCAGCAGTTACGTAGGGGCGGGGGCCAACGTCCTGACTTTC
>TRBV5-6|TRBD1|once|14|TRBJ2-2
CASSLTPGGRELFF
TGTGCCAGCAGCTTGACGCCAGGGGGACGGGAGCTGTTTTTT
>TRBV10-3|TRBD2|-|13|TRBJ2-5
CAVTGGAGETQYF
TGTGCCGTCACGGGGGGGGCTGGGGAGACCCAGTACTTC
>TRBV5-1|-|-|12|TRBJ2-5
CASSAQEETQYF
TGCGCCAGCAGCGCCCAGGAAGAGACCCAGTACTTC
>TRBV9|TRBD1|-|16|TRBJ2-3
CASSGGQYGGADTQYF
TGTGCCAGCAGCGGGGGACAGTATGGAGGTGCAGATACGCAGTATTTT
>TRBV27|TRBD2|-|15|TRBJ2-7
CASSLRTSGSYEQYF
TGTGCCAGCAGTTTAAGGACTAGCGGCTCCTACGAGCAGTACTTC